This TCR beta chain is from a study of Graves' ophthalmopathy and Graves' hyperthyroidism. TCR beta CDR3 regions were amplified from RNA transcripts. An opening RT-PCR round employed HTBI primers and preceded a second-round multiplex PCR. Each CDR3 protein is one row after TCRdb ran MiXCR on the multiplex PCR reads. Of roughly 1.1 million distinct CDR3 sequences in the sample, approximately 35% were seen once. CDR3 length equals 16 residues. The trim removed 2 bases at V and 4 bases at J, leaving 6 bases unmatched. The germline V gene has CDR1 ENHRY and CDR2 SYGVKD. There are many counts of this clonotype.

Sequenced material: peripheral blood or thyroid tissue (not recorded which). This receptor was identified in an adult man with Graves' hyperthyroidism. The V gene is TRBV10-3, the J gene TRBJ2-5, with 11 bases matching TRBD1. This chain's CDR3 is CAISEGDRGFRETQYF. CDR3 in DNA: TGTGCCATCAGTGAGGGGGACAGGGGGTTTAGAGAGACCCAGTACTTC.